The table lists the clone carrying this T cell receptor beta chain with many counts. Its antigen remains unknown. Based on a CD8+CD4-CCR7+CD45RA+ profile, naive CD8 T cells were sorted. This entry is derived from a study of molecular identifiers for immune sequencing clone quantification. For the study at large: Four of five splits of RNA from 20,000 or 100,000 naive CD8 cells were sequenced in replicates. The study's findings and limits: It was shown that clones above 20 RNA copies held over 97% of effector molecules, but under 1% in naive cells.

Germline values: CDR1 DFQATT, CDR2 SNEGSKA (reference sequence). The CDR3 runs 17 residues. The trim removed 3 bases at V and 0 bases at J, leaving 10 bases unmatched. Preparation methods for the bulk TCR libraries were those previously described, with listed TCR primers. Each CDR3 protein gets one entry after TCRdb re-called the PCR reads with MiXCR. The sample yields tens of thousands of distinct CDR3 sequences, 20% to 25% seen once. This clonotype originated in a human donor in good health. Some libraries in this study had Jurkat cell RNA spiked in. The rearrangement uses TRBV20-1 and TRBJ1-4; 7 bases align to TRBD1. Specimen: naive CD8+ T cells from blood, with Jurkat cell RNA spiked in. As for subset: FACS-sorted CD8+CD4-CCR7+CD45RA+ naive T cells. CDR3 residues: CSAREVQGGPTNEKLFF. The DNA of the CDR3 is TGCAGTGCTAGGGAGGTGCAGGGGGGACCAACTAATGAAAAACTGTTTTTT.